This is a list of T cell receptor beta chains from one sample in a study of blood T cell repertoires in COVID-19. Sequencing used immunoSEQ multiplex PCR; TCRdb keeps in-frame clones, though not all of them. The sample lists around 77,000 clones, about nine tenths occurring once. The source material was peripheral blood. The receptor set was obtained from a woman over 75 with active or convalescent COVID-19. Each CDR3 is given with its conserved first and last residue. The D gene is left open where the match is weak. Expanded clones get a size class; other rows say once, few or many, or leave the size out.

V	J	size	D	DNA	CDR3
TRBV7-2	TRBJ2-5	NA	TRBD1	TGTGCCAGCAGCTTTAACGACAGGGGAATAGAGACCCAGTACTTC	CASSFNDRGIETQYF
TRBV9	TRBJ2-3	NA	TRBD2	TGTGCCAGCAGCGTGGCGGGGGGCCCTCAAGATACGCAGTATTTT	CASSVAGGPQDTQYF
TRBV12-2	TRBJ1-5	NA	NA	TGTGCAAGTCGCTCGTGGCAGGGTTTTAATCAGCCCCAGCATTTT	CASRSWQGFNQPQHF
TRBV6-5	TRBJ1-2	NA	NA	TGTGCCAGCAGTTACTCTGGGGGCAGATATGGCTACACCTTC	CASSYSGGRYGYTF
TRBV6-5	TRBJ2-2	NA	NA	TGTGCCAGCAGCAAAGGACAGATTAACACCGGGGAGCTGTTTTTT	CASSKGQINTGELFF
TRBV7-2	TRBJ1-1	NA	NA	TGTGCCAGCAGCTTAGTTCGGGGTCTGAACACTGAAGCTTTCTTT	CASSLVRGLNTEAFF
TRBV6-5	TRBJ1-2	NA	NA	TGTGCCAGCAGTTACGTGGGAGGGAATGGCTACACCTTC	CASSYVGGNGYTF
TRBV4-1	TRBJ1-5	few	NA	TGCGCCAGCAGCCAAGATATCGTGACGGGAGCGAGCAATCAGCCCCAGCATTTT	CASSQDIVTGASNQPQHF
TRBV19	TRBJ1-1	NA	TRBD1	TGTGCCAGTAGTACTCCGGGGACAGGGAGTACCGAAGCTTTCTTT	CASSTPGTGSTEAFF
TRBV7-9	TRBJ1-2	NA	TRBD1	TGTGCCAGCAGCTTAGAGTTCAGGGGGCGCATCAGGGACACCTTC	CASSLEFRGRIRDTF
TRBV28	TRBJ2-7	NA	TRBD2	TGTGCCAGCAGTTTGGGACTACGGTTACCCGAGCAGTACTTC	CASSLGLRLPEQYF
TRBV2	TRBJ2-5	NA	NA	TGTGCCAGCGGCGGTCGGGAGACCCAGTACTTC	CASGGRETQYF
TRBV7-2	TRBJ2-7	NA	NA	TGTGCCAGCAGCTTAGTAGGCAGGGGTACCGACGAGCAGTACTTC	CASSLVGRGTDEQYF
TRBV5-1	TRBJ2-3	NA	NA	TGCGCCAGCAGTGGGGGCCACACAGATACGCAGTATTTT	CASSGGHTDTQYF
TRBV5-1	TRBJ1-4	NA	TRBD1	TGCGCCAGCTCCTGGGGGACAGGGACTGAAAAACTGTTTTTT	CASSWGTGTEKLFF
TRBV7-2	TRBJ1-1	NA	TRBD1	TGTGCCAGCAGAGACAGGGGGCTGATAGCATCGGAAGCTTTCTTT	CASRDRGLIASEAFF
TRBV4-3	TRBJ2-1	NA	NA	TGCGCCAGCAGTCAAAGGTTCCCGGGGAACAATGAGCAGTTCTTC	CASSQRFPGNNEQFF
TRBV5-1	TRBJ1-1	NA	NA	TGCGCCAGCAGCTTACACTCCGCGGGTACTGAAGCTTTCTTT	CASSLHSAGTEAFF
TRBV7-6	TRBJ2-7	NA	NA	TGTGCCAGCAGCCGAACTCCAGGGGACTCCTACGAGCAGTACTTC	CASSRTPGDSYEQYF
TRBV2	TRBJ2-5	once	TRBD2	TGTGCCAGCAGTCGACTAGCGGGGGGTTTGGAGACCCAGTACTTC	CASSRLAGGLETQYF
TRBV29-1	TRBJ1-5	NA	NA	TGCAGCGTTGAAGTAGCAGGGAACAGCAATCAGCCCCAGCATTTT	CSVEVAGNSNQPQHF
TRBV11-2	TRBJ2-5	NA	TRBD1	TGTGCCAGCAGCTCGAGTACAGGGGGAGAGACCCAGTACTTC	CASSSSTGGETQYF
TRBV5-1	TRBJ2-5	NA	TRBD2	TGCGCCAGCAGCCCCGGGACTAGCGGGGGACAAGAGACCCAGTACTTC	CASSPGTSGGQETQYF
TRBV6-6	TRBJ2-1	once	NA	TGTGCCAGCGGTTTTAAAAATGAGCAGTTCTTC	CASGFKNEQFF
TRBV5-1	TRBJ1-5	NA	TRBD1	TGCGCCAGCAGCTGGGGACAGGGGAGCAATCAGCCCCAGCATTTT	CASSWGQGSNQPQHF
TRBV7-8	TRBJ1-5	NA	NA	TGTGCCAGCAGCTTTCGTCAGGGCCGAAACCTCAATCAGCCCCAGCATTTT	CASSFRQGRNLNQPQHF
TRBV29-1	TRBJ1-2	NA	NA	TGCAGCGTTGTCAGAACCTATGGCTACACCTTC	CSVVRTYGYTF
TRBV28	TRBJ1-6	NA	TRBD1	TGTGCCAGCAGTCCTCAACAGGGGATAAACCCCAGGACGAGCTCCTATAATTCACCCCTCCACTTT	CASSPQQGINPRTSSYNSPLHF
TRBV28	TRBJ1-1	NA	TRBD1	TGTGCCAGCAGTTTATTGGACAGGGTTTCTCAGACTGAAGCTTTCTTT	CASSLLDRVSQTEAFF
TRBV3-1/TRBV3-2	TRBJ2-2	NA	TRBD2	TGTGCCAGCAGCCAAGAGGCGCGGGGGGGAATGAACACCGGGGAGCTGTTTTTT	CASSQEARGGMNTGELFF
TRBV5-8	TRBJ2-7	NA	TRBD2	TGTGCCACTCTGGCGGGGGAGGGGCCCTACGAGCAGTACTTC	CATLAGEGPYEQYF
TRBV5-1	TRBJ1-6	NA	TRBD1	TGCGCCAGCAGCTTGGCCGGGACAGGATATTCACCCCTCCACTTT	CASSLAGTGYSPLHF
TRBV28	TRBJ2-2	NA	TRBD2	TGTGCCAGCAGTGTAGGGCCTTCTAGCGGGGGTTACACCGGGGAGCTGTTTTTT	CASSVGPSSGGYTGELFF
TRBV5-6	TRBJ1-1	NA	NA	TGTGCCAGCAGTCTACAGCTTCCGAACACTGAAGCTTTCTTT	CASSLQLPNTEAFF
TRBV9	TRBJ1-2	NA	NA	TGTGCCAGCAGTGACGAGGTAGGCAGCAACTATGGCTACACCTTC	CASSDEVGSNYGYTF
TRBV10-3	TRBJ2-1	NA	TRBD2	TGTGCCATCAGTGGACTAGCCGACAATGAGCAGTTCTTC	CAISGLADNEQFF
TRBV3-1/TRBV3-2	TRBJ1-2	NA	NA	TGTGCCAGCAGGGATAGTGGGGCCTATGGCTACACCTTC	CASRDSGAYGYTF
TRBV24-1	TRBJ2-7	once	TRBD1	TGTGCCACCAGTGATCTACAGGGGCGCGAGCAGTACTTC	CATSDLQGREQYF
TRBV4-2	TRBJ2-3	NA	NA	TGTGCCAGCAGCCAAGTTATCGGACTCACCACAGATACGCAGTATTTT	CASSQVIGLTTDTQYF
TRBV2	TRBJ1-2	NA	NA	TGTGCCTCCGAAAAGGGGAACTATGGCTACACCTTC	CASEKGNYGYTF
TRBV2	TRBJ2-2	NA	TRBD1	TGTGCCAGCAGTGGGACAGGGGGCTGGAACACCGGGGAGCTGTTTTTT	CASSGTGGWNTGELFF
TRBV19	TRBJ1-1	once	TRBD1	TGTGCCAGTACCCACATTCTACAGGGGAAGCGCACTGAAGCTTTCTTT	CASTHILQGKRTEAFF
TRBV5-1	TRBJ1-1	NA	TRBD1	TGCGCCAGCAGCTTCCAGGGGGCGAGGACTGAAGCTTTCTTT	CASSFQGARTEAFF
TRBV30	TRBJ1-1	NA	NA	TGTGCCTCGGCTGGGGGGTTGAGGGGCACTGAAGCTTTCTTT	CASAGGLRGTEAFF
TRBV5-1	TRBJ1-4	NA	NA	TGCGCCACCCGAGGCCAAGTTAATGAAAAACTGTTTTTT	CATRGQVNEKLFF
TRBV18	TRBJ2-3	few	TRBD1	TGTGCCAGCTCACCGCAGAGACCGGGGACAGGGGACGGTGGGACGCAGTATTTT	CASSPQRPGTGDGGTQYF
TRBV4-3	TRBJ1-2	NA	TRBD1	TGCGCCAGCAGCCAATGGACAGGAGACTATGGCTACACCTTC	CASSQWTGDYGYTF
TRBV28	TRBJ2-2	NA	TRBD2	TGTGCCAGCAGCTTAGCGGGGTCTCCCACCGGGGAGCTGTTTTTT	CASSLAGSPTGELFF
TRBV5-6	TRBJ1-2	NA	NA	TGTGCCAGAGACTGTAATGAAGCTGACTATGGCTACACCTTC	CARDCNEADYGYTF
TRBV19	TRBJ1-5	NA	TRBD1	TGTGCCAGTAGCCGAGTGACAGGGCGAGGACAGCCCCAGCATTTT	CASSRVTGRGQPQHF
TRBV5-8	TRBJ2-7	NA	NA	TGTGCCAGCAGCTTGGTAGGGACTCCCTACGAGCAGTACTTC	CASSLVGTPYEQYF
TRBV7-9	TRBJ2-7	NA	NA	TGTGCCAGCAGCTTCCTCAGCGGAGACTACGAGCAGTACTTC	CASSFLSGDYEQYF
TRBV18	TRBJ2-1	NA	NA	TGTGCCAGCTCACAGGGGAGGCCGGAGCAGTTCTTC	CASSQGRPEQFF
TRBV28	TRBJ1-6	NA	NA	TGTGCCAGCAGTGGAGGGGCAGTGCTCTATAATTCACCCCTCCACTTT	CASSGGAVLYNSPLHF
TRBV5-6	TRBJ1-2	NA	NA	TGTGCCAGCAGCTTGTATAGTCCCTATGGCTACACCTTC	CASSLYSPYGYTF
TRBV7-2	TRBJ1-5	NA	TRBD1	TGTGCCAGCAGCACCGACAGGGGGCGGAATCAGCCCCAGCATTTT	CASSTDRGRNQPQHF
TRBV10-3	TRBJ1-1	NA	NA	TGTGCCATCAGTGAGTCGCCCTTCCGAGGCACTGAAGCTTTCTTT	CAISESPFRGTEAFF
TRBV27	TRBJ2-3	NA	NA	TGTGCCAGCAGTTTACTATCGGAGGGGCCAGATACGCAGTATTTT	CASSLLSEGPDTQYF
TRBV7-3	TRBJ2-1	NA	TRBD2	TGTGCCAGCAGCTTTACGGGACTAGCGGGGGGACTTACAAGCAATGAGCAGTTCTTC	CASSFTGLAGGLTSNEQFF